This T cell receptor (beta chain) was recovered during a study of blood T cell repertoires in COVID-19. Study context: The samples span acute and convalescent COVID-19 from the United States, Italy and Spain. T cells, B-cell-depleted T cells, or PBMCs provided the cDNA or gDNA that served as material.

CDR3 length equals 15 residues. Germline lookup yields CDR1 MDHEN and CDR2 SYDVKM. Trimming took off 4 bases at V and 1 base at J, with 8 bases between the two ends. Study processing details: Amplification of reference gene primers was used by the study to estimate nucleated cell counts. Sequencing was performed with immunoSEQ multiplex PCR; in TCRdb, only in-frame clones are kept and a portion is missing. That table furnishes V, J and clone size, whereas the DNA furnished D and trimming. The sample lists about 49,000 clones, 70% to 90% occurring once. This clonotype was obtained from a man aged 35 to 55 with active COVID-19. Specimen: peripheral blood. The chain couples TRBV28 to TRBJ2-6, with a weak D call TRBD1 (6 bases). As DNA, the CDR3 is TGTGCCAGCAGTTCAACAGGGTCTGGGGCCAACGTCCTGACTTTC. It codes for CASSSTGSGANVLTF.